The present entry profiles one T cell receptor beta chain with its context. Its antigen is not known. The study ran its PCR with 60 Vbeta and 13 Jbeta primers. Clones were sequenced by immunoSEQ multiplex PCR, and TCRdb holds only the in-frame ones, with some missing. The sample holds 99,000 or so clones; over 9% are singletons and the top ten take under 6.5%. These data originate in a study of cytomegalovirus exposure and HLA in healthy donors. Trimming shortened V by 1 base and J by 4 bases, and 7 bases separated the two germline ends. CDR1 is SGHTA, CDR2 FQGNSA, per germline. The CDR3 covers 13 residues. Broader study findings: Earlier analysis found most TCR beta V segments productive about 87% or about 30% of the time. A classifier reportedly called cytomegalovirus status with high sensitivity and specificity.

This chain links TRBV7-2 with TRBJ1-2; D gene unclear. This receptor was taken from a man aged 35 to 55 in good health and CMV-seropositive. The sample was PBMCs. CDR3: CASSLVSSYGYTF. The CDR3 nucleotides are TGTGCCAGCAGCTTAGTTAGCAGCTATGGCTACACCTTC.